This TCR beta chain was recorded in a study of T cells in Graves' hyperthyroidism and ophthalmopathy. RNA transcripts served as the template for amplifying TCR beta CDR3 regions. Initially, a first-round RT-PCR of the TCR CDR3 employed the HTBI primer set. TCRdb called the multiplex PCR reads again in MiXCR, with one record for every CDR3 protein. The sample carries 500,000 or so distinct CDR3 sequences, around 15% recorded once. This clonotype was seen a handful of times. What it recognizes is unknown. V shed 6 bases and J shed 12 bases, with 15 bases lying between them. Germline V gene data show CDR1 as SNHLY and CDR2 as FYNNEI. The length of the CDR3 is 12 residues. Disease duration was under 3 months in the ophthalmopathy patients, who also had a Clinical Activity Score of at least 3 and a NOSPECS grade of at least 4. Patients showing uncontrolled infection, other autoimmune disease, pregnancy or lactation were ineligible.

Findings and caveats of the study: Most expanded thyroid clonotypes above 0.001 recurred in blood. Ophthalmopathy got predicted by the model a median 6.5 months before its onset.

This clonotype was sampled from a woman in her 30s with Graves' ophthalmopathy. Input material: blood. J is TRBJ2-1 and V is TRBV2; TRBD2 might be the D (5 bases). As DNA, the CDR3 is TGTGCCAGCAGCGAAAGTCTTGCGGGGCAGTTCTTC. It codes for CASSESLAGQFF.